Each of the 19 T cell receptor beta chains below was sequenced from the same sample in a study of cytomegalovirus exposure and HLA in healthy donors. Data came from immunoSEQ multiplex PCR; TCRdb stores just in-frame clones and leaves some out. Counted here are around 150,000 clones, about four fifths occurring once; the ten biggest clones make up about 10%. The sample taken for sequencing was PBMCs. The receptors were sampled from a man aged 25-45 years in good health and CMV-seropositive.

This clone appeared a few times. This rearrangement joins TRBV19 to TRBJ1-2; D gene ambiguous. CDR3 length equals 14 residues. Germline-derived CDR1 and CDR2 are LNHDA and SQIVND (reference sequence). Trimming stripped 2 bases from V and 5 bases from J, with 12 bases between. CDR3 amino acids: CASSIRGPSYGYTF. The CDR3 DNA is TGTGCCAGTAGTATAAGAGGGCCTTCTTATGGCTACACCTTC.

This clone was found once. J is TRBJ2-7 and V is TRBV18, with 8 bases fitting TRBD1. The J segment lost 5 bases and the V segment lost 3 bases, leaving 6 bases of the junction unmatched. CDR1 is KGHSH and CDR2 is LQKENI in the germline V gene. CDR3 size: 14 residues. The CDR3 protein is CASSPGQGRDEQYF. CDR3 nucleotides: TGTGCCAGCTCACCTGGACAGGGAAGGGACGAGCAGTACTTC.

The chain joins TRBV5-1 to TRBJ1-2, with 10 bases lining up with TRBD1. V shed 0 bases, J shed 2 bases, and the junction held 4 bases outside the gene matches. The CDR3 is 16 amino acids. The germline V gene has CDR1 SGHRS and CDR2 YFSETQ. CDR3 sequence reads: CASSLGQGATNYGYTF. The CDR3 coding sequence is TGCGCCAGCAGCTTGGGACAGGGGGCGACCAACTATGGCTACACCTTC.

This clone was recorded at least ten times. The gene calls are TRBV11-2 and TRBJ2-2; weak D call: TRBD1 (5 bases). There are 15 residues in the CDR3. The V end lost 3 bases, the J end lost 6 bases, and 14 bases lay between the germline ends. The germline gives CDR1 SGHAT, CDR2 FQNNGV. CDR3 sequence: CASSFLWGGAGELFF. DNA of the CDR3: TGTGCCAGCAGCTTCCTATGGGGCGGAGCCGGGGAGCTGTTTTTT.

This clone was detected once. The rearrangement uses TRBV6-1 and TRBJ2-7, with D unresolved. Germline V CDR1 and CDR2: MNHNS, SASEGT. There are 11 residues in the CDR3. V shed 6 bases and J shed 5 bases, with 8 bases lying between them. The CDR3, as DNA: TGTGCCAGCAGCCCCGGTGACGAGCAGTACTTC. Its translation: CASSPGDEQYF.

The gene calls are TRBV6-1 and TRBJ2-3, with TRBD2 identical over 13 bases. The CDR3 extends over 16 amino acids. Germline V gene lookup returns CDR1 MNHNS and CDR2 SASEGT. V lost 4 bases and J lost 3; bases outside the gene matches: 4. CDR3 sequence: CASSVTSGGQTDTQYF. The DNA of the CDR3 is TGTGCCAGCAGTGTGACTAGCGGGGGGCAAACAGATACGCAGTATTTT.

The chain employs TRBV9 and TRBJ2-7, with 11 bases identical to TRBD1. The germline V gene has CDR1 SGDLS and CDR2 YYNGEE. There are 16 residues in the CDR3. J gave up 2 bases and V 2 bases, and 6 bases lay outside the gene matches. CDR3 loop: CASSVRGDRGTYEQYF. The CDR3 DNA sequence: TGTGCCAGCAGCGTTCGCGGGGACAGGGGGACCTACGAGCAGTACTTC.

This chain links TRBV27 with TRBJ2-7; 8 bases map to TRBD1. V shed 3 bases and J 0 bases; nucleotides not matched to a gene: 4. Germline lookup yields CDR1 MNHEY and CDR2 SMNVEV (reference sequence). The CDR3 length is 15 residues. CDR3 nucleotides: TGTGCCAGCAGTTTCGGACAGGGCCACTCCTACGAGCAGTACTTC. Its protein product is CASSFGQGHSYEQYF.

The rearrangement uses TRBV5-6 and TRBJ1-3; no clear D gene. This CDR3 has 15 amino acids. In germline, CDR1 is SGHDT, CDR2 YYEEEE. Trimming took off 2 bases at V and 0 bases at J, with 9 bases between the two ends. As DNA, the CDR3 is TGTGCCAGCAGCTTAATCAGTTTCTCTGGAAACACCATATATTTT. Translated: CASSLISFSGNTIYF.

The genes are TRBV29-1 and TRBJ2-5, with D possibly matching TRBD2 (5 bases). The CDR3 runs to 14 residues. The germline V gene encodes CDR1 SQVTM and CDR2 ANQGSEA. Trimming took 7 bases from V and 2 from J, leaving 17 bases between them. This chain's CDR3 is CSAGLPAGQETQYF. The CDR3, as DNA: TGCAGCGCAGGACTCCCGGCGGGTCAAGAGACCCAGTACTTC.

The CDR3 region has the DNA TGTGCCAGCAGGACCTGGTACAGACGTAACGGGGAGCTGTTTTTT. Translated: CASRTWYRRNGELFF. The chain joins TRBV27 to TRBJ2-2; D gene ambiguous. The CDR3 is made up of 15 amino acids. Germline V lookup: CDR1 MNHEY, CDR2 SMNVEV (reference sequence). The ends were cut back, 6 bases at V and 7 bases at J, with 18 bases in the middle.

The chain uses TRBV27 and TRBJ2-3; no definite D call. The CDR3 runs 16 residues. The V end lost 4 bases, the J end lost 0 bases, and 14 bases lay between the germline ends. Germline V lookup: CDR1 MNHEY, CDR2 SMNVEV (reference sequence). In nucleotides, the CDR3 is TGTGCCAGCAGTTGGGTTCGAGACTTGAGCACAGATACGCAGTATTTT. As protein: CASSWVRDLSTDTQYF.

This sequence joins TRBV7-3 and TRBJ2-3, with unresolved D. V lost 5 bases and J lost 1, with 19 bases in between. The germline V gene has CDR1 SGHTA and CDR2 FQGTGA. This CDR3 spans 17 amino acids. The CDR3 region has the DNA TGTGCCAGCAGCCCCGGTTACAGCTTAATCGGCACAGATACGCAGTATTTT. It translates to CASSPGYSLIGTDTQYF.

The rearrangement uses TRBV11-3 and TRBJ2-5; 8 nucleotides agree with TRBD2. Trimming cost V 5 bases and J 3 bases; bases outside gene matches: 8. This CDR3 has 15 residues. The V gene's germline CDR1 is SGHNT and CDR2 YENEEA. CDR3 amino acids: CASSRRPGLEETQYF. The CDR3 DNA reads TGTGCCAGCAGCAGAAGACCGGGACTAGAAGAGACCCAGTACTTC.

The chain couples TRBV5-1 to TRBJ2-3; TRBD2 agrees at 7 bases. The CDR3 contains 16 residues. CDR1 is SGHRS, CDR2 YFSETQ, per germline. Trimming cost V 0 bases and J 5 bases; bases outside gene matches: 9. The CDR3 DNA is TGCGCCAGCAGCTTGGGGACTAGGGAACCACGAGATACGCAGTATTTT. Its translation is CASSLGTREPRDTQYF.

This sequence joins TRBV9 and TRBJ2-1; TRBD2 agrees at 8 bases. The germline V gene encodes CDR1 SGDLS and CDR2 YYNGEE. The CDR3 sequence is 15 residues long. The V and J ends lost 8 bases and 0 bases, in that order; junction bases with no gene match: 7. The CDR3, as DNA: TGTGCCAGTGGGCGGGGGGAAAACTCCTACAATGAGCAGTTCTTC. It translates to CASGRGENSYNEQFF.

The chain couples TRBV11-2 to TRBJ2-7, with TRBD1 identical over 11 bases. This CDR3 has 13 residues. Germline CDR1 SGHAT, CDR2 FQNNGV. Unmatched junction bases numbered 2, after V lost 5 bases and J lost 5 bases. CDR3 nucleotide sequence: TGTGCCAGCAGCCGGGACAGGGGGAACGAGCAGTACTTC. Protein: CASSRDRGNEQYF.

The J gene is TRBJ2-7, the V gene TRBV6-5, with 7 bases that match TRBD2. The J segment lost 7 bases and the V segment lost 8 bases, leaving 14 bases of the junction unmatched. Germline CDR1 is MNHEY and CDR2 is SVGAGI. There are 14 residues in the CDR3. The CDR3 loop is CASGQGGELGEQYF. In DNA form, the CDR3 reads TGTGCCAGCGGCCAGGGAGGGGAACTCGGAGAGCAGTACTTC.

The chain is built from TRBV5-1 and TRBJ2-4; a weak D match, TRBD1 (6 bases). The V gene's germline CDR1 is SGHRS and CDR2 YFSETQ. The CDR3 extends over 15 amino acids. Trimming stripped 2 bases from V and 8 bases from J, with 17 bases between. CDR3 coding DNA: TGCGCCAGCAGCTTCGGGACACCGGGGTGGGACATTCAGTACTTC. Translation gives CASSFGTPGWDIQYF.